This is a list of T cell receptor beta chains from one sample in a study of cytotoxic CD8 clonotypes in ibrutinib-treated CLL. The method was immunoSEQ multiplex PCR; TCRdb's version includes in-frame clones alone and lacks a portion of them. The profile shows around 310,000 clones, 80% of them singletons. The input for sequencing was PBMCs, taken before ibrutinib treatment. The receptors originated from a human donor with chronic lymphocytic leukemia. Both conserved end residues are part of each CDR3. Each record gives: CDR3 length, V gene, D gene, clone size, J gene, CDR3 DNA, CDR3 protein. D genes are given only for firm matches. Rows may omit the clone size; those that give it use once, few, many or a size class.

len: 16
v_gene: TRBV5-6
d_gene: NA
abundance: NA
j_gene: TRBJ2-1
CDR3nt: TGTGCCAGCAGCACGGGACCACAGAGGGGCTACAATGAGCAGTTCTTC
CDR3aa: CASSTGPQRGYNEQFF

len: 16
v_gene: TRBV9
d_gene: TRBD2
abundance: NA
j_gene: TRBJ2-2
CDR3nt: TGTGCCAGCAGCGTAGACATTAGCGGGAGTTCCGGGGAGCTGTTTTTT
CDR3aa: CASSVDISGSSGELFF

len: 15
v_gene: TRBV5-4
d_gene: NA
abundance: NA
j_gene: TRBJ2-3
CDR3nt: TGTGCCAGCAGCTTTTCCGGGAGCGGGTCAGATACGCAGTATTTT
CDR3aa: CASSFSGSGSDTQYF

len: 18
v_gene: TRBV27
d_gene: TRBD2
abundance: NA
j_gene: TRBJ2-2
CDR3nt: TGTGCCAGCAGTTTGTCGGCTAGCGGGGTTTCGAACACCGGGGAGCTGTTTTTT
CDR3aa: CASSLSASGVSNTGELFF

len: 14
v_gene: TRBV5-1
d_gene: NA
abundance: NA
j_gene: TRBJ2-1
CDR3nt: TGCGCCAGCAGCTTTTCGAGCTCCTACAATGAGCAGTTCTTC
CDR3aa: CASSFSSSYNEQFF

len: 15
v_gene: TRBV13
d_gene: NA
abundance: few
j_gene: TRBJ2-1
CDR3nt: TGTGCCAGCAGCTTAGTTTCTTACCTCAACAATGAGCAGTTCTTC
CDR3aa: CASSLVSYLNNEQFF

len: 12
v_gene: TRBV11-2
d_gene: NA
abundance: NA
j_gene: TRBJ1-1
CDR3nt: TGTGCCAGCAGCTTCGTGTCAGATGAAGCTTTCTTT
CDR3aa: CASSFVSDEAFF

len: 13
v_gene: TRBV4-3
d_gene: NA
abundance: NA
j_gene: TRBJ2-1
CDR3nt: TGCGCCAGCAGCCAAGATGTTGGCCGCCTCCAGTTCTTC
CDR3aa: CASSQDVGRLQFF

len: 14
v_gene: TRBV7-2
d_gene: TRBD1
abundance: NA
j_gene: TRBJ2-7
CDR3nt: TGTGCCAGCAGCTTATTTGGACAGGGGTACGAGCAGTACTTC
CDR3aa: CASSLFGQGYEQYF

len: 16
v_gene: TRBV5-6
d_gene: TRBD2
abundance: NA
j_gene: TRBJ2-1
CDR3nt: TGTGCCAGCAGCTTCCCTAGCGGGAGAGTTTACAATGAGCAGTTCTTC
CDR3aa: CASSFPSGRVYNEQFF

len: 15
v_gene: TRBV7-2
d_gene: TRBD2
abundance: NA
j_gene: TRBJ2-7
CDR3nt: TGTGCCAGCAGCCCAACTAGCGGGAGGGCCTACGAGCAGTACTTC
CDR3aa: CASSPTSGRAYEQYF

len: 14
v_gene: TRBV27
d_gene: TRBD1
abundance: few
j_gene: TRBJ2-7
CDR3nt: TGTGCCAGCAGTAACCGGGACAGGGACTACGAGCAGTACTTC
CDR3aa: CASSNRDRDYEQYF

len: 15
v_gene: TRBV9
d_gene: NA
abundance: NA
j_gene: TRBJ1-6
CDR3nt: TGTGCCAGCAGCAACCTCCCCTCCGGGGGTTCACCCCTCCACTTT
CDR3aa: CASSNLPSGGSPLHF

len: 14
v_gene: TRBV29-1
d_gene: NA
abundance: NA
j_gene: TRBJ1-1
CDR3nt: TGCAGCGTTGAAGATCCGGGGGAGGGCACTGAAGCTTTCTTT
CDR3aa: CSVEDPGEGTEAFF

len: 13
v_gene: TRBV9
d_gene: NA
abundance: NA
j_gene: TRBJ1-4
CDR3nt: TGTGCCAGCAGCGGTGGGACCAATGAAAAACTGTTTTTT
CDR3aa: CASSGGTNEKLFF

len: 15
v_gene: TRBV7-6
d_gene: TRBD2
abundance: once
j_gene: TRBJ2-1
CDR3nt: TGTGCCAGCAGCTCAGCGGGAGGGGGGTACAATGAGCAGTTCTTC
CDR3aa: CASSSAGGGYNEQFF

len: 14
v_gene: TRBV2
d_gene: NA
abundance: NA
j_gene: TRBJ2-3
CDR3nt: TGTGCCAGCAGTGGGATATTCCCCACAGATACGCAGTATTTT
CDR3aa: CASSGIFPTDTQYF

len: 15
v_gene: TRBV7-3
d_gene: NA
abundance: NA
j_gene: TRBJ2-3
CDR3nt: TGTGCCAGCAGCTTACAGGGCCATTACACAGATACGCAGTATTTT
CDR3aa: CASSLQGHYTDTQYF

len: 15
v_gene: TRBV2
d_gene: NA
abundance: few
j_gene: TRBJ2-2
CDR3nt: TGTGCCAGCGGGGAGGTTGGCGGGAACACCGGGGAGCTGTTTTTT
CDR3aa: CASGEVGGNTGELFF

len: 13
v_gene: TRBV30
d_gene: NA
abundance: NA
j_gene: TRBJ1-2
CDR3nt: TGTGCCTGGAGTGTCGAGGCAAACTATGGCTACACCTTC
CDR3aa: CAWSVEANYGYTF

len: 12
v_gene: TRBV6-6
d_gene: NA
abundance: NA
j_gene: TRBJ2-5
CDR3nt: TGTGCCAGCACAGGGGGGCGCGAGACCCAGTACTTC
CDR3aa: CASTGGRETQYF

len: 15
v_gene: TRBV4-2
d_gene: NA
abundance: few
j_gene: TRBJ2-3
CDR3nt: TGTGCCAGCAGCTTAACGGCCAGGTCCACAGATACGCAGTATTTT
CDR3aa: CASSLTARSTDTQYF

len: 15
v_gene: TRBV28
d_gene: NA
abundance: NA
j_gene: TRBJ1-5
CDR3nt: TGTGCCACCGGCCTTTCCGGGGCTAGCAATCAGCCCCAGCATTTT
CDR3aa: CATGLSGASNQPQHF

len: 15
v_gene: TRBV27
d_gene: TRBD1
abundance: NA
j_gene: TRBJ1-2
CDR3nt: TGTGCCAGCAGCCCATCCTGGACAGGGAGCAAAGGCTACACCTTC
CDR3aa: CASSPSWTGSKGYTF

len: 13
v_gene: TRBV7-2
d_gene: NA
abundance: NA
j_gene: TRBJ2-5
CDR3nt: TGTGCCAGCAGCCTCTGGGGAGAAGAGACCCAGTACTTC
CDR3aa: CASSLWGEETQYF

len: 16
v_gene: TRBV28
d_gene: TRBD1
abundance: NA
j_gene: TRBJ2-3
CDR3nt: TGTGCCAGCAGTTACCCAGGGGGCGGAGGCACAGATACGCAGTATTTT
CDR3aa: CASSYPGGGGTDTQYF

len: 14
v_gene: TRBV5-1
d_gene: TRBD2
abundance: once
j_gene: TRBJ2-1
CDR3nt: TGCGCCAGCAGCACCGGGACTAGCGTAAATGAGCAGTTCTTC
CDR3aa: CASSTGTSVNEQFF

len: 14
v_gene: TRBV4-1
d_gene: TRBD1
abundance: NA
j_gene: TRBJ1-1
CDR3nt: TGCGCCAGCAAACGGACAGGTCCGAACACTGAAGCTTTCTTT
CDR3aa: CASKRTGPNTEAFF

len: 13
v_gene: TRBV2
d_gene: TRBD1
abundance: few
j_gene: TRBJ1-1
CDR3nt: TGTGCCAGCAGGGGGGACAGGAACACTGAAGCTTTCTTT
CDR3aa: CASRGDRNTEAFF

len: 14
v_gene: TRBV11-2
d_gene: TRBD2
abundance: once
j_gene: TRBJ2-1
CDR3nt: TGTGCCAGCGGGGGGTTAGCGGGAGTAGTTGAGCAGTTCTTC
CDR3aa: CASGGLAGVVEQFF

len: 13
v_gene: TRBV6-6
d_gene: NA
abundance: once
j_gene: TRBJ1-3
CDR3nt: TGTGCCAGCAGTTACGGGGGCAGAAACACCATATATTTT
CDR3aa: CASSYGGRNTIYF

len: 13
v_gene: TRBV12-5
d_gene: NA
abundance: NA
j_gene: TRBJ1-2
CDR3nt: TGTGCTAGTGCCCAGCAGGGTCACTATGGCTACACCTTC
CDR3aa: CASAQQGHYGYTF

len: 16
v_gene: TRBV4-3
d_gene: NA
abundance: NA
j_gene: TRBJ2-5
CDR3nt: TGCGCCAGCAGCCAAAACCAGGGGGGGAACCAAGAGACCCAGTACTTC
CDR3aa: CASSQNQGGNQETQYF

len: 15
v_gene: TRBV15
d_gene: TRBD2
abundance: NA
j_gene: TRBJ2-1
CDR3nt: TGTGCCACCAGCAGAGAAACAGCGGGAGGGCGAGAGCAGTTCTTC
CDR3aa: CATSRETAGGREQFF

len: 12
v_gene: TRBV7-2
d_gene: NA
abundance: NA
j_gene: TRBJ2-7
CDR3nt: TGTGCCAGCAGGCTAAACTCCTACGAGCAGTACTTC
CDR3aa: CASRLNSYEQYF

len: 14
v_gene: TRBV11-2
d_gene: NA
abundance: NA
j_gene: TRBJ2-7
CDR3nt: TGTGCCAGCAGCTTAGGGGGGATCGCCTACGAGCAGTACTTC
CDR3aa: CASSLGGIAYEQYF

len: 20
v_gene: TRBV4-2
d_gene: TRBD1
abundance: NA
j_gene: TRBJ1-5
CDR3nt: TGTGCCAGCAGCCGGACCGGACAGGCAAGAGGGTTACGTAGCAATCAGCCCCAGCATTTT
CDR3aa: CASSRTGQARGLRSNQPQHF

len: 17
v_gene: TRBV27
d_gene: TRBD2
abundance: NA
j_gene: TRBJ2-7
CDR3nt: TGTGCCAGCAGTACACACCAACTAGCGGGAGGTCCCTACGAGCAGTACTTC
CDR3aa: CASSTHQLAGGPYEQYF

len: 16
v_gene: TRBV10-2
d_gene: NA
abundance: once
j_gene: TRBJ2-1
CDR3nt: TGCGCCAGCAGTGAAGGGTGGACTAATATCTACAATGAGCAGTTCTTC
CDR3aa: CASSEGWTNIYNEQFF

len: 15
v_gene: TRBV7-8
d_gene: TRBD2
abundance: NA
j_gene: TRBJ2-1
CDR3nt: TGTGCCAGCAAGGACGCGGGAGTGATCTACAATGAGCAGTTCTTC
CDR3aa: CASKDAGVIYNEQFF

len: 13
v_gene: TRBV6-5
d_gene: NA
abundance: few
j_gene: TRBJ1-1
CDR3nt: TGTGCCAGCGGTTGGGGTCAGAACACTGAAGCTTTCTTT
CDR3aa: CASGWGQNTEAFF

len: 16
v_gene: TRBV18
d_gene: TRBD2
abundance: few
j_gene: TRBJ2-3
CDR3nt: TGTGCCAGCTCACTCCTAGCGGGAGCCGGCACAGATACGCAGTATTTT
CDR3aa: CASSLLAGAGTDTQYF

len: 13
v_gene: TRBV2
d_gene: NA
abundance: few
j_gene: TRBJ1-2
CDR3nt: TGTGCCAGCAGTGGGACCTCCAACTATGGCTACACCTTC
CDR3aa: CASSGTSNYGYTF

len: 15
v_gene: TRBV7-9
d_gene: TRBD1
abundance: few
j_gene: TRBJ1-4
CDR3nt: TGTGCCAGCAGCCACGACAGGGTTTCTAATGAAAAACTGTTTTTT
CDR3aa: CASSHDRVSNEKLFF

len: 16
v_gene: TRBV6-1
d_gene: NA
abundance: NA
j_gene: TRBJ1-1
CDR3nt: TGTGCCAGCAGTGAGACTCTGGCAGAAGTCGGTACTGAAGCTTTCTTT
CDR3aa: CASSETLAEVGTEAFF

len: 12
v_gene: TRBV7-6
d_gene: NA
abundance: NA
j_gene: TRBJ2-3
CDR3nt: TGTGCCAGCAGCTTGGAGCCAGATACGCAGTATTTT
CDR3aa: CASSLEPDTQYF

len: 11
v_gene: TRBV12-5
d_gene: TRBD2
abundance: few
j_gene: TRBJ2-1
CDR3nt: TGTGCTAGTGGCACTAGCGGTGAGCAGTTCTTC
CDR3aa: CASGTSGEQFF

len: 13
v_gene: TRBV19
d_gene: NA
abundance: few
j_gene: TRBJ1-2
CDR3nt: TGTGCCAGTAGATGGAAAGCGGGATATGGCTACACCTTC
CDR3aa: CASRWKAGYGYTF

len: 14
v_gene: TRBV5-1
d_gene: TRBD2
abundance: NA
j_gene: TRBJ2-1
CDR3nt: TGCGCCAGCAGATTAGCGGGAGCGTCTGATGAGCAGTTCTTC
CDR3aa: CASRLAGASDEQFF

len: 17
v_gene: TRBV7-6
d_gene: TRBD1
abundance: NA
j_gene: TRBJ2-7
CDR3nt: TGTGCCAGCAGCTTTTCGGGTGACAGGGAACCCTCCTACGAGCAGTACTTC
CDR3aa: CASSFSGDREPSYEQYF

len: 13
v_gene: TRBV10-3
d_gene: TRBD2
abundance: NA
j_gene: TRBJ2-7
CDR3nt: TGTGCCATCAGCAGGACTAGCCCGGGGGAGCAGTACTTC
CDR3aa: CAISRTSPGEQYF

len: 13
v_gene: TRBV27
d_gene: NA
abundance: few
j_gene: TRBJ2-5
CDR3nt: TGTGCCAGCAGCCCGACGGGCGGGGAGACCCAGTACTTC
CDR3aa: CASSPTGGETQYF

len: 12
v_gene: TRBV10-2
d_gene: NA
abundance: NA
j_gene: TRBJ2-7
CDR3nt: TGCGCCAGCAGGACAGGGACTGGGGAGCAGTACTTC
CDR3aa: CASRTGTGEQYF

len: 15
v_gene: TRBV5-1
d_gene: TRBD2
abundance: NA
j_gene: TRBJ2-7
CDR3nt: TGCGCCAGCAGCTTGGCTCCTAGCGGGAACTACGAGCAGTACTTC
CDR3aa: CASSLAPSGNYEQYF

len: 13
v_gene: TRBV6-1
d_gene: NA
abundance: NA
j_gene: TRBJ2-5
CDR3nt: TGTGCCAGCAGTACCCGGCACGAAGAGACCCAGTACTTC
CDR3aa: CASSTRHEETQYF

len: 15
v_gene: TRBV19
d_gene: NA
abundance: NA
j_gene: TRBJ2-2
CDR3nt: TGTGCCAGTACCCCTCGGCGGACGGGTTCCGGGGAGCTGTTTTTT
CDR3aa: CASTPRRTGSGELFF

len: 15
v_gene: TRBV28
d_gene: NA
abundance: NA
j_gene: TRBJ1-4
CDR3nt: TGTGCCAGCAGCCCTCAGGGGCAGGGAGGTGAAAAACTGTTTTTT
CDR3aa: CASSPQGQGGEKLFF

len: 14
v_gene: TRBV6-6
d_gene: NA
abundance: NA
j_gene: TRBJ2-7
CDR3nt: TGTGCCAGCAGTTCTAGTAGGCATTCCTACGAGCAGTACTTC
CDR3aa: CASSSSRHSYEQYF

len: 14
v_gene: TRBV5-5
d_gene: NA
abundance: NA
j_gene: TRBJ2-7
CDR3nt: TGTGCCAGCAGTTTTTTGAGGACGTCCTACGAGCAGTACTTC
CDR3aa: CASSFLRTSYEQYF

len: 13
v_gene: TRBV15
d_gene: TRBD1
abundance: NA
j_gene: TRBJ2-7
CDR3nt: TGTGCCACCAGCAGAGGGACAGGCTGGGAGCAGTACTTC
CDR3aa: CATSRGTGWEQYF